Presented here are 13 T cell receptor beta chains from one specimen sequenced in a study of blood T cell repertoires in COVID-19. Profiling relied on immunoSEQ multiplex PCR, and the TCRdb table lists in-frame clones only, not all of them. The table lists 98,000 or so clones, around 85% of them singletons. Sequencing input: peripheral blood. These receptors were obtained from a woman aged 80 or over with active or convalescent COVID-19.

This CDR3 is CASSPLRGYTF. The DNA for the CDR3 is TGTGCCAGCAGTCCCCTACGTGGCTACACCTTC. V gene TRBV6-5 combines with J gene TRBJ1-2; D gene unclear. The CDR3 contains 11 residues. Looked up from germline, CDR1 is MNHEY and CDR2 is SVGAGI. Trimming pared 5 bases from V and 7 bases from J, leaving 8 bases between.

The CDR3 loop is CASSQYGVRAFF. The DNA of the CDR3 is TGTGCCAGCAGCCAATACGGGGTTCGAGCTTTCTTT. The chain is built from TRBV7-2 and TRBJ1-1; unclear D gene. The CDR3 loop spans 12 amino acids. Trimming removed 5 bases from V and 10 bases from J, with 14 bases in between. Germline V gene sequence: CDR1 SGHTA, CDR2 FQGNSA.

The chain uses TRBV28 and TRBJ1-1; D is possibly TRBD1 (6 bases). The CDR3 spans 13 residues. Germline values: CDR1 MDHEN, CDR2 SYDVKM. V dropped 8 bases and J dropped 1 base, with 11 bases sitting between them. As DNA, the CDR3 is TGTGCCAGCGGAAGCAGGGGGAACACTGAAGCTTTCTTT. This codes for CASGSRGNTEAFF. Based on the CDR3 plus reference TRBV28 and TRBJ1-1, the full variable domain is DVKVTQSSRYLVKRTGEKVFLECVQDMDHENMFWYRQDPGLGLRLIYFSYDVKMKEKGDIPEGYSVSREKKERFSLILESASTNQTSMYLCASGSRGNTEAFFGQGTRLTVV.

V gene TRBV5-1 combines with J gene TRBJ2-5; 7 bases agree with TRBD2. The CDR3 totals 16 residues. The V gene end was trimmed by 3 bases and the J gene end by 4 bases; junction bases not matched to a gene: 12. CDR1 and CDR2 from the germline V gene are SGHRS and YFSETQ. The CDR3 DNA reads as TGCGCCAGCAGCTCGAACCCGGGTCCTAGCGGAGAGACCCAGTACTTC. It codes for CASSSNPGPSGETQYF.

The V gene is TRBV2, the J gene TRBJ1-6, with 9 bases fitting TRBD1. Per germline, CDR1 SNHLY and CDR2 FYNNEI. The ends lost 8 bases at V and 1 base at J; junction bases unmatched: 12. This CDR3 is 18 amino acids long. The CDR3 spells CASFWDRVVSSYNSPLHF. CDR3 in DNA: TGTGCCAGCTTTTGGGACAGGGTGGTCTCGTCCTATAATTCACCCCTCCACTTT. Based on the CDR3 plus reference TRBV2 and TRBJ1-6, the full variable domain is EPEVTQTPSHQVTQMGQEVILRCVPISNHLYFYWYRQILGQKVEFLVSFYNNEISEKSEIFDDQFSVERPDGSNFTLKIRSTKLEDSAMYFCASFWDRVVSSYNSPLHFGNGTRLTVT.

This clone has only one observation. The chain employs TRBV28 and TRBJ2-7; tentative D call: TRBD1 (5 bases). The CDR3 loop spans 14 amino acids. The germline V gene has CDR1 MDHEN and CDR2 SYDVKM. V was clipped by 4 bases and J by 3 bases, with 13 bases between them. Here the CDR3 reads CASSSPDRRYEQYF. The CDR3 bases are TGTGCCAGCAGTTCCCCCGACAGACGCTACGAGCAGTACTTC.

This chain uses TRBV14 with TRBJ1-6, with D uncertain. The CDR3 spans 14 residues. Germline assignment: CDR1 SGHDN and CDR2 FVKESK. The V gene lost 0 bases and the J gene lost 9 bases, with 9 bases spanning the gap. In nucleotides, the CDR3 is TGTGCCAGCAGCCAAGAAACTCGCCCTTCACCCCTCCACTTT. Its protein is CASSQETRPSPLHF. The variable domain in full, completed from reference TRBV14 and TRBJ1-6, reads EAGVTQFPSHSVIEKGQTVTLRCDPISGHDNLYWYRRVMGKEIKFLLHFVKESKQDESGMPNNRFLAERTGGTYSTLKVQPAELEDSGVYFCASSQETRPSPLHFGNGTRLTVT.

This sequence joins TRBV27 and TRBJ2-3; the D gene is possibly TRBD1 (6 bases). This CDR3 is 19 amino acids long. Germline V gene lookup returns CDR1 MNHEY and CDR2 SMNVEV (reference sequence). Deletions cut 6 bases from V and 3 bases from J, with 28 bases between. The CDR3 spells CASSSVGQVLSLPTDTQYF. The CDR3 region has the DNA TGTGCCAGCAGCTCAGTGGGACAAGTCCTTTCGTTACCAACAGATACGCAGTATTTT.

This rearrangement joins TRBV7-3 to TRBJ1-1; D is unresolved. Germline loops: CDR1 SGHTA, CDR2 FQGTGA. Trimming pared 5 bases from V and 5 bases from J, leaving 12 bases between. CDR3 length: 13 amino acids. The CDR3 region has the DNA TGTGCCAGCAGCCCCGGTTTCGGGACTGAAGCTTTCTTT. This encodes CASSPGFGTEAFF.

The genes are TRBV27 and TRBJ2-7, with 9 bases that match TRBD2. The germline gives CDR1 MNHEY, CDR2 SMNVEV (reference sequence). The J segment lost 5 bases and the V segment lost 2 bases, leaving 13 bases of the junction unmatched. The CDR3 has 17 residues. The CDR3 DNA follows: TGTGCCAGCAGTTTACGCTATATGTCTAGCGGGATCGACGAGCAGTACTTC. It encodes CASSLRYMSSGIDEQYF.

The chain recombines TRBV2 with TRBJ1-1; no clear D. The germline V gene has CDR1 SNHLY and CDR2 FYNNEI. The CDR3 has 15 amino acids. Trimming took 5 bases from V and 1 from J, leaving 14 bases between them. The CDR3 loop reads CASSPRAAGNTEAFF. The CDR3 DNA follows: TGTGCCAGCAGTCCACGGGCAGCGGGGAACACTGAAGCTTTCTTT.

The rearrangement joins TRBV6-6 to TRBJ1-3; D may be TRBD1 (5 bases). The CDR3 covers 15 residues. Trimming removed 0 bases at V and 4 bases at J, with 10 bases between. CDR1 is MNHNY, CDR2 SVGAGI, per germline (reference sequence). This CDR3 reads CASSYSSPGGNTIYF. For the CDR3, the DNA is TGTGCCAGCAGTTACTCGAGTCCAGGGGGAAACACCATATATTTT.

The CDR3 here is CASKTSMNTEAFF. The CDR3 nucleotides are TGTGCCAGCAAAACCAGTATGAACACTGAAGCTTTCTTT. This chain joins TRBV6-5 and TRBJ1-1, with D unresolved. V lost 7 bases and J lost 0, with 9 bases in between. CDR1 MNHEY and CDR2 SVGAGI come from the germline V gene. The CDR3 is 13 amino acids.